The entry below describes one TCR beta chain. This entry belongs to a study of blood T cell repertoires in COVID-19. In the study overall: Spain, Italy and the United States supplied samples that represented acute and convalescent COVID-19. PBMCs, B-cell-depleted T cells, or T cells were the source of the cDNA or gDNA that made up the material.

Enrollment of patients from Seattle took place during active infection, with longitudinal follow-up. Germline V gene lookup returns CDR1 KGHSH and CDR2 LQKENI. The CDR3 has 15 amino acids. The V segment lost 6 bases and the J segment 4 bases; nucleotides outside the gene matches: 6. Clones were sequenced by immunoSEQ multiplex PCR, and TCRdb holds only the in-frame ones, with some missing. The table records about 200,000 clones, approximately 85% of them present only once. The sequencing sample was made of peripheral blood. This clonotype was obtained from an elderly woman with COVID-19, enrolled during active disease. This chain links TRBV18 with TRBJ2-3, with 11 bases identical to TRBD2. Here the CDR3 DNA reads TGTGCCAGCTCCCTCCTAGCGGGAGGCTCAGATACGCAGTATTTT. It translates to CASSLLAGGSDTQYF.